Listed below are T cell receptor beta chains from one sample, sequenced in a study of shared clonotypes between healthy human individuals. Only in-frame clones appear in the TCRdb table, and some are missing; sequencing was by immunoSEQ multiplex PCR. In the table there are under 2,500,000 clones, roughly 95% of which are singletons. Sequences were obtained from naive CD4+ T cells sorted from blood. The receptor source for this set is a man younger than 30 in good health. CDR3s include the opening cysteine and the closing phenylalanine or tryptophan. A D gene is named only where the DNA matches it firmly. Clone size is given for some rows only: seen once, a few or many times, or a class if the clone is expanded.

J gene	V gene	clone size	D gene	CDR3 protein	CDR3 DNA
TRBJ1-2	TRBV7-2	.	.	CASGTIPPYGYTF	TGTGCCAGCGGGACGATTCCTCCCTATGGCTACACCTTC
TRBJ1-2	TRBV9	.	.	CASSVTGGPGYGYTF	TGTGCCAGCAGCGTAACCGGGGGACCAGGGTATGGCTACACCTTC
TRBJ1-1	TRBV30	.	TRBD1	CAWSRDRGFTEAFF	TGTGCCTGGAGTAGGGACAGGGGCTTCACTGAAGCTTTCTTT
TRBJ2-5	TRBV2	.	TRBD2	CASSEGTSRETQYF	TGTGCCAGCAGTGAAGGGACTAGTAGGGAGACCCAGTACTTC
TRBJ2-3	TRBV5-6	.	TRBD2	CASRRTSGRAGTDTQYF	TGTGCCAGCAGACGGACTAGCGGGAGGGCTGGCACAGATACGCAGTATTTT
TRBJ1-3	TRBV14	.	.	CASSPVWAGHSGNTIYF	TGTGCCAGCAGCCCTGTGTGGGCAGGACACTCTGGAAACACCATATATTTT
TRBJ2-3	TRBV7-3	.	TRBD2	CASSPGAGFANPSTDTQYF	TGTGCCAGCAGCCCGGGAGCGGGGTTCGCGAACCCCTCCACAGATACGCAGTATTTT
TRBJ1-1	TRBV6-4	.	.	CASSDSAGVPNTEAFF	TGTGCCAGCAGTGACTCGGCAGGGGTGCCGAACACTGAAGCTTTCTTT
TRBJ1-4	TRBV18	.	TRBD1	CASSPGQGYEKLFF	TGTGCCAGCTCACCCGGACAGGGTTACGAAAAACTGTTTTTT
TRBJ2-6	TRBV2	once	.	CASSEAQGGANVLTF	TGTGCCAGCAGTGAAGCGCAGGGTGGGGCCAACGTCCTGACTTTC
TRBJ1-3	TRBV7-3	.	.	CASSSGAEPGNTIYF	TGTGCCAGCAGCTCAGGGGCAGAACCTGGAAACACCATATATTTT
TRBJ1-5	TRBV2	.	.	CASSEALQSSWHF	TGTGCCAGCAGTGAAGCGCTGCAGAGCTCGTGGCATTTT
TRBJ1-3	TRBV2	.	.	CASSVTLKSSGNTIYF	TGTGCCAGCAGTGTCACACTCAAAAGCTCTGGAAACACCATATATTTT
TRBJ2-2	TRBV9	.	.	CASSVAATGELFF	TGTGCCAGCAGCGTAGCTGCCACCGGGGAGCTGTTTTTT
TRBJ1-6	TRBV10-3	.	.	CAISDQGLDNSPLHF	TGTGCCATCAGTGACCAGGGGCTCGATAATTCACCCCTCCACTTT
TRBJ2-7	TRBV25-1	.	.	CASSDARVYEQYF	TGTGCCAGCAGTGATGCCAGGGTTTACGAGCAGTACTTC
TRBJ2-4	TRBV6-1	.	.	CASSGSDRNIQYF	TGTGCCAGCAGTGGGTCTGACAGAAACATTCAGTACTTC
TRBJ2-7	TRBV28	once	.	CASRPPGTGSYEQYF	TGTGCCAGCAGACCCCCCGGCACAGGTTCCTACGAGCAGTACTTC
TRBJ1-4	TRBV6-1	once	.	CASSLRDEEKLFF	TGTGCCAGCAGTCTTCGGGACGAAGAAAAACTGTTTTTT
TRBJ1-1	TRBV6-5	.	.	CASSSLIRTEAFF	TGTGCCAGCAGTTCCCTTATTCGAACTGAAGCTTTCTTT